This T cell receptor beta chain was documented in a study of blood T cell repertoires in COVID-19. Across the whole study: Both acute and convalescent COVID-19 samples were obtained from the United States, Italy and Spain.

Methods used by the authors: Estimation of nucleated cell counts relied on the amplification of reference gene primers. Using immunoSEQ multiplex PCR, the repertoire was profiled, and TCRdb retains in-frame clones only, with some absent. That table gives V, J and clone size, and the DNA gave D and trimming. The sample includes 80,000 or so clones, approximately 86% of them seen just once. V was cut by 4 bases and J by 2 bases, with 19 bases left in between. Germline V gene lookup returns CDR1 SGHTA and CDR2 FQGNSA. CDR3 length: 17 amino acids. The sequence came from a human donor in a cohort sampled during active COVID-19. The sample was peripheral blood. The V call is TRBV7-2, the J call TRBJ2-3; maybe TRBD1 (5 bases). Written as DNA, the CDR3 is TGTGCCAGCAGCTCCAGGGTCGTGGGGCCGGACACAGATACGCAGTATTTT. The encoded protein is CASSSRVVGPDTDTQYF. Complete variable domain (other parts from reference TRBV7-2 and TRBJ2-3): GAGVSQSPSNKVTEKGKDVELRCDPISGHTALYWYRQSLGQGLEFLIYFQGNSAPDKSGLPSDRFSAERTGGSVSTLTIQRTQQEDSAVYLCASSSRVVGPDTDTQYFGPGTRLTVL.